This entry is about one T cell receptor (beta chain). Antigen: not known. This sample was taken from a study of coeliac disease. The wider study: Coeliac patients had active, refractory type I, or gluten-free-diet-controlled disease. Without high-resolution HLA typing, biased TRBV7-2 usage was examined as a proof of principle. Findings of the study overall: Lamina propria and intraepithelial cell fractions may contain each other's cells.

Some clones are missing from TCRdb's copy, which holds only in-frame ones; the method was immunoSEQ multiplex PCR. The data hold 7,000 or so clones, with around 67% observed a single time. The V end was cut by 4 bases, the J end by 4 bases, with 22 bases between. The CDR3 has 17 residues. Germline V CDR1 and CDR2: SNHLY, FYNNEI. Sequencing used lamina propria lymphocytes from the gut. This receptor was obtained from a man aged 45-65 years with active celiac disease. The gene calls are TRBV2 and TRBJ1-1; the D gene is possibly TRBD1 (5 bases). The CDR3 reads CASSGQKLRTTSTEAFF. CDR3 nucleotides: TGTGCCAGCAGTGGACAAAAGTTAAGGACAACGAGCACTGAAGCTTTCTTT. The full variable domain, in which reference TRBV2 and TRBJ1-1 provide the parts outside the CDR3, is EPEVTQTPSHQVTQMGQEVILRCVPISNHLYFYWYRQILGQKVEFLVSFYNNEISEKSEIFDDQFSVERPDGSNFTLKIRSTKLEDSAMYFCASSGQKLRTTSTEAFFGQGTRLTVV.